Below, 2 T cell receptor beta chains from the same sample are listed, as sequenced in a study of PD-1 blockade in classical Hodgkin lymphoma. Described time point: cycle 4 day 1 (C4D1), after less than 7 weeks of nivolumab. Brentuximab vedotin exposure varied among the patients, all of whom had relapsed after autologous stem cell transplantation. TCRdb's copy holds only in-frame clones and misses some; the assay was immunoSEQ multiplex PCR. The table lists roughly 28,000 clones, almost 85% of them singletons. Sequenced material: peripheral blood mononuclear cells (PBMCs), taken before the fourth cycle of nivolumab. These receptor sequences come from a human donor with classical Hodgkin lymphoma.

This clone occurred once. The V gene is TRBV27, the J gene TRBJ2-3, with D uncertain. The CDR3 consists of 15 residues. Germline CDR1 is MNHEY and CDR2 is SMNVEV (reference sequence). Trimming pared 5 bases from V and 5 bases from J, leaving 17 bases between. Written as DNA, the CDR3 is TGTGCCAGCAGTGCATACCGGGCCGCGCGAGATACGCAGTATTTT. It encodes CASSAYRAARDTQYF.

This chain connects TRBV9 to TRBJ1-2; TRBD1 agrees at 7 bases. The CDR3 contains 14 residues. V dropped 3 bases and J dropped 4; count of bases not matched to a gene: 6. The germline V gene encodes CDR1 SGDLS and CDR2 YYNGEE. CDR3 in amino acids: CASSGQGFSYGYTF. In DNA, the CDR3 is TGTGCCAGCAGCGGACAGGGCTTTTCCTATGGCTACACCTTC.